This section outlines one TCR beta chain sequence together with its context. Produced via immunoSEQ multiplex PCR; TCRdb's table is partial and in-frame only. The data contain approximately 280,000 clones, 70% to 90% of them singletons. The data were taken from a study of blood T cell repertoires in COVID-19. CDR3 length: 15 amino acids. Germline V gives CDR1 SGHRS, CDR2 YFSETQ. Losses at the gene ends were 4 bases for V and 1 base for J; bases not matched to a gene: 5. The sample consisted of peripheral blood. This chain uses TRBV5-1 with TRBJ2-3; the match to TRBD2 covers 8 bases. The sequence was obtained from a man aged 50-59 years with active or convalescent COVID-19. This chain's CDR3 is CASSLTSGRTDTQYF. The CDR3 DNA reads as TGCGCCAGCAGCCTAACTAGCGGCCGCACAGATACGCAGTATTTT.